This T cell receptor beta chain stems from a study of blood T cell repertoires in COVID-19. The CDR3 consists of 14 residues. Deletions cut 3 bases from V and 1 base from J, with 9 bases between. Per the germline V gene, CDR1 is KGHSH and CDR2 is LQKENI. Per the authors' pipeline: Amplification with reference gene primers provided the estimates of nucleated cell counts. Clones were read by immunoSEQ multiplex PCR, and TCRdb kept only the in-frame ones, dropping some. The DNA was the basis for D and trimming; V, J and clone size are from that table. The sample comprises roughly 250,000 clones, about 93% of which are singletons, and more than 0.8% rests with the top ten.

The material sequenced was peripheral blood. The chain carries TRBV18 and TRBJ1-1; no reliable D call. The clonotype comes from a man aged 30 to 39 with COVID-19, enrolled during active disease. CDR3: CASSPGLGNTEAFF. Written as DNA, the CDR3 is TGTGCCAGCTCACCTGGGCTGGGGAACACTGAAGCTTTCTTT.